This is a list of T cell receptor beta chains from one sample in a study of regulatory T cells in long-lasting Graves disease. TCRdb itself ran the multiplex PCR reads through MiXCR, one entry per CDR3 protein. Here the sample spans approximately 690,000 distinct CDR3 sequences, 25% to 35% being singletons. The material was peripheral blood mononuclear cells (PBMCs), obtained when the disease was refractory, from a patient treated with antithyroid drugs. The receptors here all came from a female donor with Graves disease. The CDR3 runs from the conserved cysteine through the conserved F or W. D genes are given only for firm matches. Size values are once, few and many counts, or a class for expanded clones, and some rows have none.

d_call: TRBD1
v_call: TRBV7-9
j_call: TRBJ2-7
clone_size: .
cdr3_aa: CASSFLQGAGDYEQYF
cdr3_nt: TGTGCCAGCAGCTTTTTACAGGGGGCCGGCGACTACGAGCAGTACTTC

d_call: TRBD2
v_call: TRBV7-3
j_call: TRBJ2-5
clone_size: .
cdr3_aa: CASSLIAGAQETQYF
cdr3_nt: TGTGCCAGCAGCTTAATAGCGGGCGCACAAGAGACCCAGTACTTC

d_call: .
v_call: TRBV11-2
j_call: TRBJ1-1
clone_size: few
cdr3_aa: CASSSTGQNTEAFF
cdr3_nt: TGTGCCAGCAGCTCGACAGGCCAGAACACTGAAGCTTTCTTT

d_call: .
v_call: TRBV11-2
j_call: TRBJ2-4
clone_size: .
cdr3_aa: CASSSLALAKNIQYF
cdr3_nt: TGTGCCAGCAGCTCCCTTGCTCTAGCCAAAAACATTCAGTACTTC

d_call: .
v_call: TRBV7-9
j_call: TRBJ1-1
clone_size: once
cdr3_aa: CASSLGGAEGTEAFF
cdr3_nt: TGTGCCAGCAGCTTAGGAGGGGCGGAGGGCACTGAAGCTTTCTTT

d_call: TRBD2
v_call: TRBV3-1
j_call: TRBJ2-5
clone_size: many
cdr3_aa: CASSQGLAGETQYF
cdr3_nt: TGTGCCAGCAGCCAAGGACTAGCGGGAGAGACCCAGTACTTC

d_call: .
v_call: TRBV28
j_call: TRBJ1-4
clone_size: many
cdr3_aa: CATLTVGEKLFF
cdr3_nt: TGTGCCACCCTGACTGTTGGTGAAAAACTGTTTTTT

d_call: .
v_call: TRBV28
j_call: TRBJ2-5
clone_size: few
cdr3_aa: CASSLGQPKTQYF
cdr3_nt: TGTGCCAGCAGTTTGGGGCAGCCAAAGACCCAGTACTTC

d_call: .
v_call: TRBV7-9
j_call: TRBJ1-1
clone_size: .
cdr3_aa: CASSSEEAFF
cdr3_nt: TGTGCCAGCAGCTCGGAAGAAGCTTTCTTT

d_call: .
v_call: TRBV20-1
j_call: TRBJ1-1
clone_size: .
cdr3_aa: CSARDGGGLLNTEAFF
cdr3_nt: TGCAGTGCTAGAGATGGGGGGGGGCTTCTGAACACTGAAGCTTTCTTT

d_call: .
v_call: TRBV6-2/TRBV6-3
j_call: TRBJ2-7
clone_size: few
cdr3_aa: CASSYLGAWTEQYF
cdr3_nt: TGTGCCAGCAGTTACCTGGGGGCATGGACCGAGCAGTACTTC

d_call: .
v_call: TRBV19
j_call: TRBJ1-5
clone_size: .
cdr3_aa: CASSPSQDQPQHF
cdr3_nt: TGTGCCAGTAGCCCCTCGCAAGATCAGCCCCAGCATTTT

d_call: .
v_call: TRBV20-1
j_call: TRBJ2-7
clone_size: few
cdr3_aa: CSASPTAGFSYEQYF
cdr3_nt: TGCAGTGCTAGCCCAACGGCGGGGTTTTCCTACGAGCAGTACTTC

d_call: TRBD1
v_call: TRBV29-1
j_call: TRBJ1-2
clone_size: few
cdr3_aa: CSVKQGARAYGYTF
cdr3_nt: TGCAGCGTCAAACAGGGGGCGCGGGCCTATGGCTACACCTTC

d_call: .
v_call: TRBV20-1
j_call: TRBJ2-7
clone_size: once
cdr3_aa: CSARVRGYEQYF
cdr3_nt: TGCAGTGCTAGAGTGCGTGGGTACGAGCAGTACTTC

d_call: .
v_call: TRBV6-2/TRBV6-3
j_call: TRBJ1-2
clone_size: many
cdr3_aa: CASSLPDPYGYTF
cdr3_nt: TGTGCCAGCAGCCTCCCGGATCCGTATGGCTACACCTTC

d_call: .
v_call: TRBV6-1
j_call: TRBJ1-4
clone_size: .
cdr3_aa: CASGKQGGNEKLFF
cdr3_nt: TGTGCCAGCGGGAAACAGGGTGGTAATGAAAAACTGTTTTTT

d_call: TRBD2
v_call: TRBV7-9
j_call: TRBJ2-7
clone_size: .
cdr3_aa: CASSLEGGSVYEQYF
cdr3_nt: TGTGCCAGCAGCTTAGAAGGCGGGAGTGTCTACGAGCAGTACTTC

d_call: .
v_call: TRBV29-1
j_call: TRBJ1-4
clone_size: .
cdr3_aa: CSVHQGEKLFF
cdr3_nt: TGCAGCGTTCATCAGGGTGAAAAACTGTTTTTT

d_call: .
v_call: TRBV11-2
j_call: TRBJ1-2
clone_size: .
cdr3_aa: CASSFLLGTSLGYTF
cdr3_nt: TGTGCCAGCAGCTTCCTCCTTGGGACTTCCCTTGGCTACACCTTC

d_call: TRBD1
v_call: TRBV15
j_call: TRBJ1-1
clone_size: .
cdr3_aa: CATSRSPLFRDRGKAFF
cdr3_nt: TGTGCCACCAGCAGATCACCCCTGTTCCGGGACAGGGGGAAGGCTTTCTTT

d_call: .
v_call: TRBV5-6
j_call: TRBJ2-5
clone_size: few
cdr3_aa: CASSLGPGDGETQYF
cdr3_nt: TGTGCCAGCAGCTTGGGCCCAGGGGACGGCGAGACCCAGTACTTC

d_call: TRBD2
v_call: TRBV6-1
j_call: TRBJ2-4
clone_size: .
cdr3_aa: CASRETSGTTLNIQYF
cdr3_nt: TGTGCCAGCAGGGAGACTAGCGGGACTACACTAAACATTCAGTACTTC

d_call: .
v_call: TRBV12-3/TRBV12-4
j_call: TRBJ1-3
clone_size: few
cdr3_aa: CASSLVRVGNTIYF
cdr3_nt: TGTGCCAGCAGTTTAGTCCGAGTCGGAAACACCATATATTTT

d_call: .
v_call: TRBV12-3/TRBV12-4
j_call: TRBJ2-2
clone_size: few
cdr3_aa: CASTLTGELFF
cdr3_nt: TGTGCCAGCACCCTCACCGGGGAGCTGTTTTTT

d_call: TRBD2
v_call: TRBV20-1
j_call: TRBJ2-2
clone_size: .
cdr3_aa: CSASPYRGLAGPGELFF
cdr3_nt: TGCAGTGCTAGCCCATATCGGGGACTAGCGGGACCCGGGGAGCTGTTTTTT

d_call: .
v_call: TRBV28
j_call: TRBJ1-5
clone_size: .
cdr3_aa: CASSIPRTKINRNQPQHF
cdr3_nt: TGTGCCAGCAGTATACCCCGGACAAAAATCAACCGCAATCAGCCCCAGCATTTT

d_call: TRBD2
v_call: TRBV7-3
j_call: TRBJ2-5
clone_size: .
cdr3_aa: CASSQLAEETQYF
cdr3_nt: TGTGCCAGCAGCCAACTAGCGGAAGAGACCCAGTACTTC

d_call: TRBD2
v_call: TRBV30
j_call: TRBJ2-2
clone_size: .
cdr3_aa: CAWSRGRVAGELFF
cdr3_nt: TGTGCCTGGAGTCGTGGGAGGGTGGCCGGGGAGCTGTTTTTT

d_call: .
v_call: TRBV19
j_call: TRBJ1-2
clone_size: many
cdr3_aa: CASSISVYGYTF
cdr3_nt: TGTGCCAGTAGTATATCAGTCTATGGCTACACCTTC

d_call: .
v_call: TRBV11-2
j_call: TRBJ1-2
clone_size: many
cdr3_aa: CASSLAGQTYGYTF
cdr3_nt: TGTGCCAGCAGCTTAGCGGGCCAGACCTATGGCTACACCTTC

d_call: .
v_call: TRBV28
j_call: TRBJ1-1
clone_size: .
cdr3_aa: CASRPRSPADSYEAFF
cdr3_nt: TGTGCCAGCAGGCCCCGAAGTCCAGCCGACAGCTATGAAGCTTTCTTT

d_call: TRBD2
v_call: TRBV2
j_call: TRBJ2-3
clone_size: few
cdr3_aa: CASSEGSGNTDTQYF
cdr3_nt: TGTGCCAGCAGTGAAGGAAGCGGGAACACAGATACGCAGTATTTT

d_call: TRBD2
v_call: TRBV15
j_call: TRBJ2-1
clone_size: .
cdr3_aa: CATSRGGHLAELYNEQFF
cdr3_nt: TGTGCCACCAGCAGAGGAGGTCACCTAGCGGAGCTTTACAATGAGCAGTTCTTC

d_call: .
v_call: TRBV20-1
j_call: TRBJ1-2
clone_size: .
cdr3_aa: CSGSTGYYGYTF
cdr3_nt: TGCAGCGGATCTACAGGCTACTATGGCTACACCTTC

d_call: .
v_call: TRBV12-3/TRBV12-4
j_call: TRBJ2-7
clone_size: few
cdr3_aa: CASSLAMQFAAEQYF
cdr3_nt: TGTGCCAGCAGTTTAGCCATGCAGTTTGCCGCCGAGCAGTACTTC

d_call: .
v_call: TRBV20-1
j_call: TRBJ1-6
clone_size: .
cdr3_aa: CSARARQQTLNSPLHF
cdr3_nt: TGCAGTGCTAGAGCACGCCAGCAGACACTCAATTCACCCCTCCACTTT

d_call: .
v_call: TRBV2
j_call: TRBJ2-7
clone_size: .
cdr3_aa: CASSGGARYYEQYF
cdr3_nt: TGTGCCAGCAGTGGAGGGGCCCGATACTACGAGCAGTACTTC

d_call: TRBD2
v_call: TRBV2
j_call: TRBJ2-7
clone_size: many
cdr3_aa: CASSSPGVAGSYEQYF
cdr3_nt: TGTGCCAGCAGTTCTCCTGGGGTAGCGGGTTCCTACGAGCAGTACTTC

d_call: .
v_call: TRBV19
j_call: TRBJ1-1
clone_size: .
cdr3_aa: CASSRLQGTANTEAFF
cdr3_nt: TGTGCCAGTAGTAGGCTACAGGGAACGGCGAACACTGAAGCTTTCTTT

d_call: TRBD2
v_call: TRBV5-6
j_call: TRBJ2-7
clone_size: .
cdr3_aa: CASLLLAGPHEQYF
cdr3_nt: TGTGCCAGCCTGTTATTAGCGGGACCCCACGAGCAGTACTTC

d_call: .
v_call: TRBV5-6
j_call: TRBJ2-6
clone_size: .
cdr3_aa: CASSLDAIGAGANVLTF
cdr3_nt: TGTGCCAGCAGCTTGGACGCAATCGGAGCTGGGGCCAACGTCCTGACTTTC

d_call: .
v_call: TRBV19
j_call: TRBJ2-6
clone_size: few
cdr3_aa: CASTQGFGAKSSGANVLTF
cdr3_nt: TGTGCCAGTACACAGGGTTTTGGTGCTAAGAGCTCTGGGGCCAACGTCCTGACTTTC

d_call: TRBD1
v_call: TRBV6-1
j_call: TRBJ1-2
clone_size: .
cdr3_aa: CASSRTGKVGYTF
cdr3_nt: TGTGCCAGCTCCCGGACAGGGAAGGTTGGCTACACCTTC

d_call: TRBD2
v_call: TRBV7-3
j_call: TRBJ2-2
clone_size: .
cdr3_aa: CASSLSTSGVTGELFF
cdr3_nt: TGTGCCAGCAGCTTATCGACTAGCGGAGTCACCGGGGAGCTGTTTTTT